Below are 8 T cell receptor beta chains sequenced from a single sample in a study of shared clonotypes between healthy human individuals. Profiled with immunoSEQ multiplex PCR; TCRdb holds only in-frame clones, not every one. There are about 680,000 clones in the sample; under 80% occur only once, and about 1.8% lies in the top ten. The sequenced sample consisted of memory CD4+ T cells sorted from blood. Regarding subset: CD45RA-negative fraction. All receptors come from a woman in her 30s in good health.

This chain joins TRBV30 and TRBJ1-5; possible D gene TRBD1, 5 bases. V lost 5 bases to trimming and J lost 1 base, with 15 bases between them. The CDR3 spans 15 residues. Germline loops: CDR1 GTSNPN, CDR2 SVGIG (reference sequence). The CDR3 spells CAWGRKGASNQPQHF. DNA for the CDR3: TGTGCCTGGGGGCGGAAAGGGGCGAGCAATCAGCCCCAGCATTTT.

CDR3 sequence reads: CASSEVSGRAMGEQFF. As DNA, the CDR3 is TGTGCCAGCAGTGAAGTTAGCGGGAGGGCCATGGGTGAGCAGTTCTTC. The chain combines TRBV6-4 with TRBJ2-1; TRBD2 matches 11 bases. The length of the CDR3 is 16 residues. Germline V gene sequence: CDR1 MRHNA, CDR2 SNTAGT. The trim removed 3 bases at V and 9 bases at J, leaving 10 bases unmatched.

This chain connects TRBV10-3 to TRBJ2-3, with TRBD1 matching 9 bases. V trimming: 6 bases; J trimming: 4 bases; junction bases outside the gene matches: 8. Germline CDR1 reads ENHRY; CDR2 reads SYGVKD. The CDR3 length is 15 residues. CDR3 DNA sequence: TGTGCCATCAGGGGGGGACAGGGCATAGCAGATACGCAGTATTTT. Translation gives CAIRGGQGIADTQYF.

The CDR3 sequence: CASSLATSGSYEQFF. CDR3 bases: TGTGCCAGCAGCTTAGCGACTAGCGGGAGTTATGAGCAGTTCTTC. The chain uses TRBV7-2 and TRBJ2-1, with 12 bases matching TRBD2. This CDR3 is 15 amino acids long. J lost 8 bases, V lost 0 bases, and 2 bases had no gene match. CDR1 is SGHTA and CDR2 is FQGNSA in the germline V gene. Full variable domain (missing parts from reference TRBV7-2 and TRBJ2-1): GAGVSQSPSNKVTEKGKDVELRCDPISGHTALYWYRQSLGQGLEFLIYFQGNSAPDKSGLPSDRFSAERTGGSVSTLTIQRTQQEDSAVYLCASSLATSGSYEQFFGPGTRLTVL.

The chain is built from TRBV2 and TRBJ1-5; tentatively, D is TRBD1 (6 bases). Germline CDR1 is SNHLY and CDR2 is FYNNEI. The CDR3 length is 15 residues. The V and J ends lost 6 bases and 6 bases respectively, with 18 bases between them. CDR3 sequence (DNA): TGTGCCAGCAGAAGGACAGCTGGGGTGGGTCAGCCCCAGCATTTT. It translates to CASRRTAGVGQPQHF.

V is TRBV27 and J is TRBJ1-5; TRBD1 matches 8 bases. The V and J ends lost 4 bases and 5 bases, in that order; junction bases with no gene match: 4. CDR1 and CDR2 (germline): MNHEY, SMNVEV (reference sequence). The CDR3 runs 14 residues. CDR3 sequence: CASSWTGIDQPQHF. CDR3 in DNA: TGTGCCAGCAGTTGGACAGGGATTGATCAGCCCCAGCATTTT.

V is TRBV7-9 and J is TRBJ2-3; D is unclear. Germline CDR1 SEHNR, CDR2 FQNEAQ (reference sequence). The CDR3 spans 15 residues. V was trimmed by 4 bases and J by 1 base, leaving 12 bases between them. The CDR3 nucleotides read TGTGCCAGCAGCTCCGAGCTGACCCGCACAGATACGCAGTATTTT. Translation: CASSSELTRTDTQYF. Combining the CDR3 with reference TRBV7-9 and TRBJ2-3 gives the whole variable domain DTGVSQNPRHKITKRGQNVTFRCDPISEHNRLYWYRQTLGQGPEFLTYFQNEAQLEKSRLLSDRFSAERPKGSFSTLEIQRTEQGDSAMYLCASSSELTRTDTQYFGPGTRLTVL.

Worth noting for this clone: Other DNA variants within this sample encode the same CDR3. The CDR3: CASSEVRGDTQYF. In DNA, the CDR3 is TGTGCCAGCAGTGAAGTTAGGGGAGATACGCAGTATTTT. The rearrangement uses TRBV6-1 and TRBJ2-3; D perhaps matches TRBD1 (5 bases). The CDR3 is made up of 13 amino acids. Germline assignment: CDR1 MNHNS and CDR2 SASEGT. V shed 1 base and J shed 5 bases, with 7 bases lying between them.